The clone carrying this TCR beta chain was recorded only once. Its target is unknown. No patient had autoimmune disease or received systemic immunosuppression. Here immunoSEQ multiplex PCR was the method, and the copy in TCRdb shows in-frame clones only, minus some. The data show 65,000 to 100,000 clones, around 80% seen once. This sample was taken from a study of OX40 agonist ivuxolimab in advanced cancers. For the study at large: Ivuxolimab, an antibody that agonizes OX40 (CD134), was administered to the patients. The study's findings and limits: Doses of 0.1 to 3.0 mg/kg were accompanied by clonal expansion of CD4+ and CD8+ blood T cells by week 6.

The sequences come from CD4+ or CD8+ T cells sorted from blood, collected in a trial of the OX40 agonist ivuxolimab. The sequence was collected from an adult with an advanced solid tumor such as melanoma, head and neck, liver or kidney cancer.

The CDR3 DNA reads as TGTGCCAGCAGTGCCTCAGAGGTGTGGCTCTCCGAGCAGTACTTC. Translation: CASSASEVWLSEQYF. The gene calls are TRBV27 and TRBJ2-7, with D hard to call. V lost 5 bases and J 6 bases, leaving 20 bases between the germline ends. The germline CDR1 and CDR2 sequences are MNHEY and SMNVEV (reference sequence). This CDR3 has 15 residues.